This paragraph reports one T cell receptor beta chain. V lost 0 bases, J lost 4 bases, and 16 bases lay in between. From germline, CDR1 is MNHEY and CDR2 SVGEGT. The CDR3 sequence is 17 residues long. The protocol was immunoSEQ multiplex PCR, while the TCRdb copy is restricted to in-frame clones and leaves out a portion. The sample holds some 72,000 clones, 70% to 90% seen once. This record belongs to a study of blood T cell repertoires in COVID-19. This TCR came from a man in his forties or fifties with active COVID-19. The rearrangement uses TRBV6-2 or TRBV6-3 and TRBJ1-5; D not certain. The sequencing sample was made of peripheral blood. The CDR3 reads CASSYSSWAVGNQPQHF. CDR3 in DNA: TGTGCCAGCAGTTACTCATCGTGGGCAGTTGGAAATCAGCCCCAGCATTTT.